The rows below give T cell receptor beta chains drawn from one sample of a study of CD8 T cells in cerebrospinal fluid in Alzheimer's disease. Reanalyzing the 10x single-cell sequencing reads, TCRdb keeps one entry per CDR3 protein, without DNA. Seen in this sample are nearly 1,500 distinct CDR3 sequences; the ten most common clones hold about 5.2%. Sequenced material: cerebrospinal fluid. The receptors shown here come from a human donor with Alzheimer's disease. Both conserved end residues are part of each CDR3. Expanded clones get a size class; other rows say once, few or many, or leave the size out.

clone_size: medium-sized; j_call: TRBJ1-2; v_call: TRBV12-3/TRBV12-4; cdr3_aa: CASSPTGPNYGYTF
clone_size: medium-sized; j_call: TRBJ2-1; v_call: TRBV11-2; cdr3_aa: CASSLVGAGEQFF
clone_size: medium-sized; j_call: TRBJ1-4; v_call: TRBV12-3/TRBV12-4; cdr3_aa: CASSFRLTSKLFF
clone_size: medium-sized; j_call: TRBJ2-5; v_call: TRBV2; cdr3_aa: CASSEQGARETQYF
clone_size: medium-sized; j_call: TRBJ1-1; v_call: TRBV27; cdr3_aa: CASSLNSVEGTITEAFF
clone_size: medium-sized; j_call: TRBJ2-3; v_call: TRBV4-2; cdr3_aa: CASSQDIGLAGFSSTDTQYF
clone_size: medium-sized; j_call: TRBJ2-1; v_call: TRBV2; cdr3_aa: CASIVRDPTPHEQFF
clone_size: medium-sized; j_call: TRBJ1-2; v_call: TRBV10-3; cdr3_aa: CAISGVGSYGYTF
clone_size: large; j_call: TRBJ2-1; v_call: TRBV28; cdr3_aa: CASSLGASSYNEQFF
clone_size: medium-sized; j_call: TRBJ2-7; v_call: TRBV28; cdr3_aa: CASSGWESSYEQYF
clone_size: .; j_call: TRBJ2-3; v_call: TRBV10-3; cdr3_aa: CAIKAAGETDTQYF
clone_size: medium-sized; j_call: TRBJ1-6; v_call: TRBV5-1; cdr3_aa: CASSSRETYNSPLHF
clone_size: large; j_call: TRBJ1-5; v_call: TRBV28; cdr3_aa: CASSPPPYDQPQHF
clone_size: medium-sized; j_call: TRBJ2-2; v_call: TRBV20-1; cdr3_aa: CSARLAGGIGELFF
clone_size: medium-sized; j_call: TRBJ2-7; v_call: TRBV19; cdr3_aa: CASSISGTVSHEQYF
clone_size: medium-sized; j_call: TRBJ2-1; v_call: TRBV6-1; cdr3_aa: CASSAPGTGVNEQFF
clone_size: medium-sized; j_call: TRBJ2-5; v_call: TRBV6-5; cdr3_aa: CASRRTAQETQYF